This TCR beta chain was recorded in a study of blood T cell repertoires in COVID-19. Study-wide context: Specimens from acute and convalescent COVID-19 originated in the United States, Italy and Spain.

Participants were aged about 18 to 89 years from about two dozen US areas. Participants reported their clinical history, and cohort assignment relied on those reports. Per the original data handling: By means of reference gene primer amplification, nucleated cell counts were estimated. Using immunoSEQ multiplex PCR, the repertoire was profiled, and TCRdb retains in-frame clones only, with some absent. V, J and clone size are taken as reported in that table, and D and trimming were inferred from the DNA itself. Of 300,000 to 400,000 clones listed, 80% to 90% were seen once; the top ten hold around 4.5%. The TCR comes from a woman aged 40 to 50 with acute COVID-19. The sequenced sample consisted of PBMCs or T cells enriched from blood (not recorded which).

CDR3 in amino acids: CASSLDVERPSEQYF. The CDR3 DNA is TGTGCCAGCAGCTTGGATGTTGAGAGGCCCTCCGAGCAGTACTTC. The chain is built from TRBV5-6 and TRBJ2-7, with D unresolved. CDR1 and CDR2 (germline): SGHDT, YYEEEE. The CDR3 loop spans 15 amino acids. V was shortened by 0 bases and J by 6 bases, with 16 bases between the two germline ends.